The clone carrying this TCR beta chain was detected only a few times. Antigen unknown. This sample is drawn from a study of identical twins. Template switching introduced a universal primer site, and the cDNA bore unique molecular identifiers. TCRdb called the 5' RACE reads again in MiXCR, with one record for every CDR3 protein. The table shows roughly 720,000 distinct CDR3 sequences, with roughly 20% occurring only once. Study-level points and caveats: Partly confounded zero-insertion analyses could result from invariant MAIT and iNKT cells. Memory repertoires lacked the insertion deficit that abundant cord blood beta clonotypes showed.

This sample also appeared in a second study, on T cells expressing NK-cell markers.

The sequenced sample consisted of PBMCs. This clonotype originated in a woman between 18 and 29 years old in good health.

The CDR3 sequence: CASSVGGGKYQETQYF. The CDR3 nucleotides read TGTGCCAGCAGCGTAGGCGGGGGGAAGTACCAAGAGACCCAGTACTTC. The V call is TRBV9, the J call TRBJ2-5, with TRBD2 matching over 8 bases. This CDR3 is 16 amino acids long. In germline, CDR1 is SGDLS, CDR2 YYNGEE. The J segment lost 0 bases and the V segment lost 0 bases, leaving 4 bases of the junction unmatched.